A single T cell receptor (beta chain) is shown here with its context. The CDR3 totals 15 residues. Germline-derived CDR1 and CDR2 are SGHVS and FQNEAQ. With V trimmed by 1 base and J by 3 bases, 5 bases remained unmatched. The assay was immunoSEQ multiplex PCR, and TCRdb's table has in-frame clones only and misses some. The table includes 8,000 to 11,000 clones, 36% detected once. The data originate from a study of graft-versus-host responses after intestinal transplantation. Study overall: Every recipient had anti-thymocyte globulin induction and 2 to 3 years of tacrolimus plus steroids.

The culture paired roughly 200,000 irradiated violet-dye-labeled stimulators with roughly 200,000 CFSE-labeled responders. The sequences come from alloreactive CD8+ T cells from a mixed lymphocyte reaction culture, collected before intestinal transplant. The subset is: CFSE-low proliferating T cells sorted from approximately 6-day pre-transplant mixed lymphocyte reaction (GvH or HvG direction). The chain carries TRBV7-8 and TRBJ2-7; 8 nucleotides match TRBD1. The clonotype originates from a human patient who received an intestinal transplant. CDR3 sequence reads: CASSLGTGTNYEQYF. CDR3 bases: TGTGCCAGCAGCTTAGGGACAGGGACCAACTACGAGCAGTACTTC.